The 13 T cell receptor beta chains below come from one sample, sequenced in a study of radiotherapy plus CTLA-4 blockade in lung cancer. This table comes from immunoSEQ multiplex PCR, and its TCRdb copy is limited to in-frame clones, with some not included. The data show about 45,000 clones, 73% seen once. Sequencing was performed on peripheral blood, taken from a patient treated with radiotherapy plus ipilimumab. These receptors all stem from a human donor with non-small cell lung cancer who had a complete response to radiotherapy plus ipilimumab.

The rearrangement joins TRBV7-7 to TRBJ2-2, with 9 bases that match TRBD2. V lost 3 bases, J lost 4 bases, and 6 bases stayed unmatched. This CDR3 spans 16 amino acids. Germline lookup yields CDR1 SSHAT and CDR2 FNYEAQ (reference sequence). CDR3 in amino acids: CASSFAAGGLTGELFF. The CDR3 DNA sequence: TGTGCCAGCAGCTTCGCAGCGGGGGGTCTCACCGGGGAGCTGTTTTTT.

The chain links TRBV5-4 to TRBJ2-2; TRBD2 is a possible D gene (6 bases). Trimming took 2 bases from V and 3 from J, leaving 14 bases between them. The CDR3 has 16 amino acids. CDR1 is SGHNT, CDR2 YYREEE, per germline (reference sequence). The CDR3 nucleotides read TGTGCCAGCAGCTTCGGGCGGGAATGGGACACCGGGGAGCTGTTTTTT. This sequence encodes CASSFGREWDTGELFF.

The chain couples TRBV7-2 to TRBJ1-1; 7 bases map to TRBD1. Germline V lookup: CDR1 SGHTA, CDR2 FQGNSA. Losses at the gene ends were 7 bases for V and 3 bases for J; bases not matched to a gene: 5. CDR3 length: 13 amino acids. CDR3 loop: CASNSRGDTEAFF. The CDR3 DNA sequence: TGTGCCAGCAACAGCAGGGGGGACACTGAAGCTTTCTTT. Looking up the rest from reference TRBV7-2 and TRBJ1-1 gives the full variable domain: GAGVSQSPSNKVTEKGKDVELRCDPISGHTALYWYRQSLGQGLEFLIYFQGNSAPDKSGLPSDRFSAERTGGSVSTLTIQRTQQEDSAVYLCASNSRGDTEAFFGQGTRLTVV.

The count of this clone is one. V is TRBV18 and J is TRBJ2-5; D call uncertain. The germline V gene encodes CDR1 KGHSH and CDR2 LQKENI. The CDR3 loop spans 14 amino acids. Trimming took off 1 base at V and 5 bases at J, with 11 bases between the two ends. In nucleotides, the CDR3 is TGTGCCAGCTCACCACTGTCTGGAGTTGAGACCCAGTACTTC. Residues: CASSPLSGVETQYF.

With respect to this clone: A read error may account for a junction end that differs from germline. V and J are TRBV7-9 and TRBJ1-2; TRBD1 matches 8 bases. The CDR3 loop spans 13 amino acids. Germline assignment: CDR1 SEHNR and CDR2 FQNEAQ (reference sequence). The CDR3 nucleotides are TGTGCCAGCAGATTAGGGACAGGAGATGGCTACACCTTC. Translating it yields CASRLGTGDGYTF.

This chain links TRBV2 with TRBJ2-2; 9 nucleotides align to TRBD2. Germline V gives CDR1 SNHLY, CDR2 FYNNEI. Germline trimming cut 2 bases from V and 4 bases from J; bases unmatched to any gene: 11. The CDR3 contains 18 residues. The CDR3 coding sequence is TGTGCCAGCAGTGAAAGGTTGCTAGCGGGATCAAGCACCGGGGAGCTGTTTTTT. This codes for CASSERLLAGSSTGELFF.

The rearrangement links TRBV5-1 to TRBJ2-1; 11 nucleotides align to TRBD2. Trimming at V came to 2 bases and at J to 0 bases, leaving 4 bases not matched to a gene. Germline V CDR1 and CDR2: SGHRS, YFSETQ. The CDR3 contains 17 residues. This CDR3 is CASSFDTSGGSYNEQFF. The CDR3 region has the DNA TGCGCCAGCAGCTTTGACACTAGCGGGGGCTCCTACAATGAGCAGTTCTTC.

The CDR3 nucleotides read TGTGCCAGCAGTCCCTGGGGGGAGAACACTGAAGCTTTCTTT. Its protein is CASSPWGENTEAFF. The chain couples TRBV6-6 to TRBJ1-1; D is possibly TRBD1 (5 bases). V lost 5 bases to trimming and J lost 1 base, with 11 bases between them. This CDR3 region has 14 residues. Germline V gene sequence: CDR1 MNHNY, CDR2 SVGAGI (reference sequence).

This clone was recorded many times. Other DNA sequences in this sample translate to the same CDR3. The CDR3 region is CASSAGTDSYEQYF. The CDR3 DNA reads TGCGCCAGCAGCGCCGGGACTGACTCCTACGAGCAGTACTTC. The genes are TRBV5-1 and TRBJ2-7, with a tentative D call TRBD2 (6 bases). The CDR3 runs 14 residues. The ends were cut back, 4 bases at V and 0 bases at J, with 11 bases in the middle. Per germline, CDR1 SGHRS and CDR2 YFSETQ.

The rearrangement links TRBV28 to TRBJ1-1, with a tentative D call TRBD1 (6 bases). The V end was cut by 2 bases, the J end by 11 bases, with 15 bases between. Germline V gene data show CDR1 as MDHEN and CDR2 as SYDVKM. This CDR3 spans 13 amino acids. As DNA, the CDR3 is TGTGCCAGCAGTTTACCCGGGGGGCGTGGGGCTTTCTTT. It yields the protein CASSLPGGRGAFF.

The V and J genes are TRBV19 and TRBJ2-7; tentative D call: TRBD1 (6 bases). The CDR3 consists of 13 residues. Germline values: CDR1 LNHDA, CDR2 SQIVND (reference sequence). The germline V and J ends were trimmed by 10 bases and 3 bases, with 16 bases remaining between them. In DNA form, the CDR3 reads TGTGCCACCACTCCGACAGGAAGCTACGAGCAGTACTTC. It yields the protein CATTPTGSYEQYF. Supplemented by reference TRBV19 and TRBJ2-7, the full variable domain reads DGGITQSPKYLFRKEGQNVTLSCEQNLNHDAMYWYRQDPGQGLRLIYYSQIVNDFQKGDIAEGYSVSREKKESFPLTVTSAQKNPTAFYLCATTPTGSYEQYFGPGTRLTVT.

This sequence joins TRBV28 and TRBJ2-2; 11 nucleotides align to TRBD2. The CDR3 runs 17 residues. J was trimmed by 1 base and V by 1 base; bases with no gene match: 2. CDR1 and CDR2 (germline): MDHEN, SYDVKM. The CDR3 loop reads CASSLSGLAGNTGELFF. CDR3 DNA: TGTGCCAGCAGTTTATCAGGACTAGCGGGGAACACCGGGGAGCTGTTTTTT.

This clone was picked up one time. This chain uses TRBV4-3 with TRBJ2-3, with D perhaps matching TRBD2 (6 bases). Looked up from germline, CDR1 is LGHNA and CDR2 is YSLEER. This CDR3 contains 12 residues. Trimming removed 4 bases from V and 6 bases from J, with 8 bases in between. The CDR3 protein is CASSPRGDTQYF. DNA for the CDR3: TGCGCCAGCAGCCCCCGGGGGGATACGCAGTATTTT.